The entry below describes one T cell receptor beta chain. This clone was detected only a few times. What this receptor recognizes is not known. Base qualities are not recorded, but no much larger clone differs from it by a single base. The cohort consisted of 600 to 750 healthy bone marrow donors. At the time of sampling, all cohort members were nominally healthy, though unrecorded immune exposures were likely present. The donor was CMV seropositive and was included in the group of 250 to 300 seropositive cohort members. A peripheral blood sample was collected from each donor, and TCR beta sequencing was performed on peripheral blood mononuclear cells. Genomic DNA extraction from the blood cell samples was performed with the Qiagen DNeasy Blood Extraction Kit. The sample originates from a study of cytomegalovirus exposure and HLA in healthy donors (dated by TCRdb to the late 2010s). Study-wide context: An earlier analysis of roughly 610 of the donors reported over 250 Gb of sequence data and roughly 120 million unique TCR beta sequences obtained from about 200 million T cells. An early release covering roughly 600 HLA-typed donors comprised about 300 gigabases of sequencing data and tens of millions of unique TCR sequences. Of the 350 to 400 genotyped donors, about 80% fell in the genetic ancestry cluster associated with self-reported Caucasian donors. The study was designed to test whether signatures of past pathogen exposure could be identified by cataloging public T cell receptors. The study profiled the T cell repertoires of approximately 700 subjects by immunosequencing and related them to cytomegalovirus serostatus. Along with the approximately 620-subject first cohort, a separate validation cohort of over a hundred different subjects was used. To predict cytomegalovirus infection status, the study brought together high-throughput TCR immunosequencing, statistical association of individual TCRs with disease status, and machine learning. A later analysis re-examined previously published TCR beta repertoires from around 670 donors and added high-resolution HLA genotyping to investigate patterns of TCR occurrence. Rather than using new phenotypic data, the later analysis identified candidate immune exposures from TCR beta sequences and from how often those sequences occurred across donors. An earlier analysis of fewer than 750 of the donors used high-throughput TCR beta sequencing to judge whether each TCR beta V gene segment behaved as functional or pseudogenic. Alongside the repertoire data, information on donor age, sex, ethnicity and CMV serostatus was compiled. A later genetic analysis took genome-wide SNP genotypes for about three fifths of the 666 donors and used that subset as a discovery cohort. Every repertoire in the discovery cohort had been generated on one and the same sequencing platform. HLA typing included class I and class II loci at four-digit resolution. Typing coverage varied by locus: roughly 629-640 donors for A, B, C, DRB1 and DQB1; some 520 for DQA1; around 570 for DPA1; some 470 for DPB1. Several DR-DQ haplotypes were treated as single units for association and clustering because of strong linkage in the cohort. Among a few hundred genotyped donors of the cohort, an average of roughly 240,000 unique TCR beta nucleotide sequences were sequenced per donor, roughly 18% of them non-productive. Study-level results and caveats: Some IMGT-functional V segments, including TRBV6-2 and TRBV6-3, could not be distinguished by the 87-base-pair reads and were therefore excluded. According to a later analysis, most CMV-associated TCR beta chains appeared to be HLA-restricted, and the HLA associations seemed to be driven largely by CMV exposure. The authors suggested that the approach could potentially be generalized to other disease states and immunological phenotypes. Across donors, most TCR sequences were observed very rarely, whereas some public TCRs were present in many individuals. According to a later analysis, parvovirus B19, influenza, CMV and Epstein-Barr virus appeared linked to several top co-occurrence clusters. An earlier analysis of around 540 of the donors showed that most TCR beta V segments appeared in productive rearrangements either about 87% or about 30% of the time, which broadly matched IMGT annotations. Presence/absence analyses assumed roughly uniform sequencing depth across donors, an assumption that may not hold. In a later analysis, TCR association rates were found to vary across HLA loci, with the most associated TCRs seen for DRB1 alleles and the fewest for HLA-C alleles. A further reported finding was that TCR beta sequences accurately predicted the HLA-A and HLA-B alleles for most subjects in the first cohort. A later genetic analysis reported fewer N-insertions in productive TCRs among donors in an Asian-associated ancestry cluster than the roughly 620-donor mean. The earlier analysis of 587 of the donors excluded roughly 17 rarely observed V segments, including chromosome 9 orphons, because counts were too low. In a later analysis, around 15,000 TCR beta sequences were associated with specific HLA alleles at a false discovery rate of 0.05. The sequencing pipeline was judged likely to have produced a cluster of highly shared sequence variants as a technical artifact. Correlated functional status among segregating V segments might reflect linkage disequilibrium, but an unknown experimental factor could not be ruled out. HLA typing was unavailable for some donors at each locus, so association tests used only the typed subset. Three of the identified cytomegalovirus-associated TCR beta chains were confirmed in vitro to be specific for cytomegalovirus antigens. An association between a missense DCLRE1C variant and V-gene and J-gene trimming of TCR beta chains was found in a later genetic analysis and replicated in an independent cohort. When HLA alleles, especially DR and DQ, strongly co-occurred, attributing TCR associations to individual alleles was difficult. In a later analysis, HLA-associated TCR beta chains were found to be more clonally expanded and to have lower generation probabilities than equally common non-associated chains. The study listed approximately 150 TCR beta chains as associated with cytomegalovirus. Only TCR beta chains were sequenced in this cohort, and the absence of alpha or paired-chain data limited detectable features. CMV serostatus was the only immune exposure information available for the cohort. Cytomegalovirus status was reported to be diagnosed by the classifier with high specificity and sensitivity in both the original and validation cohorts.

Libraries were made using the immunoSEQ multiplex PCR assay. The multiplex PCR relied on a mix of 60 forward primers for TCR Vbeta segments and 13 reverse primers for TCR Jbeta segments. Amplification of the CDR3 region of rearranged TCR beta genes was performed with a multiplex PCR assay on genomic DNA. Amplified TCR beta libraries were sequenced as 87-base-pair reads on the Illumina HiSeq System. The original methods were these. Across the 500 to 700 repertoires, a later analysis counted tens of millions of unique TCR beta chains, roughly 11 million of which were shared by at least two donors. Raw reads were error-corrected and collapsed into unique sequences with a nearest-neighbor algorithm that merged closely related sequences to remove PCR and sequencing errors. To assign V, D and J gene segments, CDR3 sequences were aligned to IMGT reference sequences. For a sequence to be retained, a match of at least six nucleotides was required to both a V gene segment and a J gene segment. A rearrangement counted as productive if the CDR3 had no stop codons and remained in frame with V and J, and every other rearrangement counted as non-productive. CDR3 was defined according to IMGT convention as the region running from the second conserved V-encoded cysteine to the conserved J-encoded phenylalanine. The earlier analysis of more than 450 of the donors excluded sequences that lacked an unambiguous match to a single V gene segment. In an earlier analysis of approximately 590 of the donors, V segments were called functional above 56.7% productive rearrangements and were called segregating when the between-donor standard deviation exceeded 5%. A statistical classification framework was developed to diagnose cytomegalovirus status using the catalog of TCR beta chain sequences. In a later analysis, V and J genes were assigned by comparing TCR nucleotide sequences against IMGT/GENE-DB human TR gene sequences. Using the TCRdist pipeline, a later analysis assigned CDR3 sequences along with most-parsimonious VDJ recombination scenarios. In a later analysis, every TCR beta chain was defined by the combination of its CDR3 amino acid sequence and its V-gene family, and reads without a unique V-gene family were dropped. In a later analysis, fewer than 650 highly shared, low-generation-probability nucleotide sequences were removed to address suspected cross-contamination and a sequencing artifact. In a later analysis, a clonal expansion index was calculated for each public chain from normalized within-repertoire ranks of inferred template counts. A later analysis computed generation probabilities with a VDJ recombination model fitted to out-of-frame rearrangements, and checked the results against IGoR. In a later analysis, TCR-TCR, TCR-HLA and TCR-CMV co-occurrence was scored with hypergeometric tests, and a repertoire-size bias correction was applied to TCR pairs. False discovery rates were estimated in a later analysis by permuting HLA or CMV assignments 20 times. In a later analysis, co-occurring TCRs were grouped using DBSCAN, and TCRdist sequence similarity was added for clustering within HLA-allele-positive subsets. Repertoires with fewer than 30,000 or more than 120,000 public chains, plus five repertoires with anomalous nucleotide sharing, were excluded from co-occurrence clustering. TCRdb provides this immuneACCESS table in a form limited to in-frame rearrangements. Some clones are lacking; in checked studies, under half of them reflect an unresolved V gene, and why the rest are absent is not known. The V and J calls and clone size were taken over from that table, and D and trimming were inferred from the DNA. Counted in this sample were about 190,000 clones; over 60% of them appeared once. The ten most abundant clones make up more than 4.5% of the sample.

Based on the germline V gene, the CDR1 and CDR2 sequences are SGDLS and YYNGEE. Taken from cysteine to phenylalanine, the CDR3 has 15 residues. CDR3 DNA only is kept here, 45 bases in frame from base 1. Germline trimming: 4 bases from V, 4 bases from J; junction bases outside gene matches: 6. This TCR derives from a man younger than 45 in good health and CMV-seropositive. The chain is assembled from TRBV9 and TRBJ2-3, with 10 bases in between that match TRBD1. The sample comprised PBMCs. The DNA reads as follows: TGTGCCAGCAGCCCCCGGGACAGGGGCGCAGATACGCAGTATTTT. Its coded protein is CASSPRDRGADTQYF.